This T cell receptor (beta chain) was identified during a study of cytomegalovirus exposure and HLA in healthy donors (dated 2017 in TCRdb). As for the study more broadly: An earlier analysis of some 500 of the donors reported about 250 Gb of sequence data and 100 million to 130 million unique TCR beta sequences from around 200 million T cells. An early release that covered around 590 HLA-typed donors contained about 300 gigabases of sequencing data and 65 million to 100 million unique TCR sequences. Among the roughly 400 genotyped donors, about 85% belonged to the genetic ancestry cluster associated with self-reported Caucasian donors. The study aimed to test whether cataloging public T cell receptors could reveal signatures of past pathogen exposure. Using immunosequencing, the study profiled T cell repertoires from roughly 650 subjects and related those repertoires to cytomegalovirus serostatus. Along with the roughly 610-subject first cohort, a separate validation cohort of some 130 different subjects was used. The study combined high-throughput TCR immunosequencing, statistical association of individual TCRs with disease status, and machine learning to predict cytomegalovirus infection status. A later analysis re-analyzed previously published TCR beta repertoires from roughly 600 donors and added high-resolution HLA genotyping to study TCR occurrence patterns. Rather than using new phenotypic data, the later analysis identified candidate immune exposures from TCR beta sequences and from how often those sequences occurred across donors. An earlier analysis of 587 of the donors used high-throughput TCR beta sequencing to judge whether each TCR beta V gene segment behaved as functional or pseudogenic. Donor age, sex, ethnicity and CMV serostatus were compiled together with the repertoire data. A later genetic analysis took genome-wide SNP genotypes for about 55% of the 666 donors and used that subset as a discovery cohort. Every repertoire in the discovery cohort had been generated on one and the same sequencing platform. HLA typing included class I and class II loci at four-digit resolution. Typing coverage differed by locus: A, B, C, DRB1 and DQB1 were typed in about 620-640 donors, DQA1 in roughly 510, DPA1 in roughly 590, and DPB1 in roughly 450. A handful of DR-DQ haplotypes were handled as single units for association and clustering because linkage in the cohort was strong. Among 300 to 500 genotyped donors of the cohort, an average of approximately 220,000 unique TCR beta nucleotide sequences was sequenced per donor, of which 15% to 20% were non-productive.

Libraries came from the immunoSEQ multiplex PCR assay. A mixture of 60 forward primers for TCR Vbeta segments and 13 reverse primers for TCR Jbeta segments was used in the multiplex PCR. A multiplex PCR assay on genomic DNA amplified the CDR3 region of rearranged TCR beta genes. On the Illumina HiSeq System, the amplified TCR beta libraries were sequenced as 87-base-pair reads. The authors' analysis ran thus. A later analysis tallied around 80 million unique TCR beta chains across the 666 repertoires, and about 12 million of those chains were shared by two or more donors. To remove PCR and sequencing errors, raw reads were error-corrected and collapsed into unique sequences using a nearest-neighbor algorithm that merged closely related sequences. CDR3 sequences were aligned to IMGT reference sequences to assign V, D and J gene segments. For a sequence to be retained, a match of at least six nucleotides to both a V gene segment and a J gene segment was required. A rearrangement was called productive if the CDR3 had no stop codons and remained in frame with V and J, and every other rearrangement was called non-productive. Following IMGT convention, CDR3 was defined as the stretch from the second conserved V-encoded cysteine to the conserved J-encoded phenylalanine. Sequences without an unambiguous match to a single V gene segment were excluded from the earlier analysis of approximately 560 of the donors. In an earlier analysis of 587 of the donors, V segments were called functional above 56.7% productive rearrangements and were called segregating when the between-donor standard deviation exceeded 5%. A statistical classification framework was built to diagnose cytomegalovirus status from the catalog of TCR beta chain sequences. In a later analysis, TCR nucleotide sequences were compared against IMGT/GENE-DB human TR gene sequences so that V and J genes could be assigned. A later analysis assigned CDR3 sequences and most-parsimonious VDJ recombination scenarios with the TCRdist pipeline. In a later analysis, each TCR beta chain was defined by its CDR3 amino acid sequence together with its V-gene family, and reads lacking a unique V-gene family were excluded. To address suspected cross-contamination and a sequencing artifact, a later analysis removed approximately 600 highly shared, low-generation-probability nucleotide sequences. For each public chain, a later analysis derived a clonal expansion index from normalized ranks of inferred template counts within each repertoire. A later analysis computed generation probabilities with a VDJ recombination model fitted to out-of-frame rearrangements, and checked the results against IGoR. In a later analysis, TCR-TCR, TCR-HLA and TCR-CMV co-occurrence was scored with hypergeometric tests, and a repertoire-size bias correction was applied to TCR pairs. To estimate false discovery rates, a later analysis permuted the HLA or CMV assignments 20 times. In a later analysis, co-occurring TCRs were grouped using DBSCAN, with TCRdist sequence similarity added in when clustering inside HLA-allele-positive subsets. Repertoires with fewer than 30,000 or more than 120,000 public chains were left out of co-occurrence clustering, as were roughly five repertoires with anomalous nucleotide sharing. TCRdb obtained this table from immuneACCESS and retained in-frame rearrangements with V and J assigned. These tables miss some clones; where compared with another copy, unresolved V genes account for less than half of the shortfall, and the remainder is unexplained. Clonal size and the V and J genes are those of that table, whereas D and trimming came from the DNA. This sample holds under 150,000 clones; over 70% were observed only once. The top ten clones comprise about 1.8% of the sample.

In total, roughly 670 healthy bone marrow donors made up the cohort. Cohort members were all nominally healthy when sampled, although unrecorded immune exposures were likely present. The donor tested CMV seronegative, placing the donor among the roughly 400 seronegative members of the cohort. Every donor gave a peripheral blood sample, and the peripheral blood mononuclear cells from that sample were used for TCR beta sequencing. Genomic DNA was extracted from the blood cell samples with the Qiagen DNeasy Blood Extraction Kit. From the cysteine up to the phenylalanine, the CDR3 has a length of 15 residues. Just CDR3 DNA is preserved here, 45 bases in frame from base 1. Per the germline V gene, SNHLY is the CDR1 and FYNNEI is the CDR2. Germline trimming: 4 bases from V, 6 bases from J; junction bases outside gene matches: 6. As concerns this clone: This clone's antigen is unknown. Within one base of it there is no much larger clone, and no base qualities were kept.

What the work shows at the level of the full study, not this receptor alone: In an earlier analysis of about 540 of the donors, most TCR beta V segments were observed in productive rearrangements about 87% or about 30% of the time, broadly matching IMGT annotations. Correlated functional status among segregating V segments might be attributable to linkage disequilibrium, but an unknown experimental factor could not be ruled out. Because counts were too low, about 18 rarely observed V segments, including chromosome 9 orphons, were excluded from the earlier analysis of several hundred of the donors. Because HLA typing was missing for some donors at each locus, association tests included only the typed subset. The cohort was sequenced for TCR beta chains only, and without alpha or paired-chain data the features that could be detected were limited. The authors suggested that the approach could potentially be extended to other disease states and immunological phenotypes. Some IMGT-functional V segments, including TRBV6-2 and TRBV6-3, could not be told apart with the 87-base-pair reads, so those segments were excluded. The sequencing pipeline was judged likely to have produced a cluster of highly shared sequence variants as a technical artifact. A further reported finding was that TCR beta sequences accurately predicted the HLA-A and HLA-B alleles for most subjects in the first cohort. Specific HLA alleles were associated with 16,951 TCR beta sequences at a false discovery rate of 0.05 in a later analysis. A later analysis reported that several top co-occurrence clusters appeared linked to parvovirus B19, influenza, CMV and Epstein-Barr virus. V-gene and J-gene trimming of TCR beta chains was associated with a missense DCLRE1C variant in a later genetic analysis, and the association was replicated in an independent cohort. A later analysis found that TCR association rates varied across HLA loci, with DRB1 alleles showing the most associated TCRs and HLA-C alleles the fewest. Presence/absence analyses assumed roughly uniform sequencing depth across donors, an assumption that may not hold. A later genetic analysis reported fewer N-insertions in productive TCRs among donors in an Asian-associated ancestry cluster than the roughly 650-donor mean. Three of the identified cytomegalovirus-associated TCR beta chains were confirmed in vitro to be specific for cytomegalovirus antigens. In both the original and validation cohorts, the classifier was reported to diagnose cytomegalovirus status with high specificity and sensitivity. The study gave a list of about 150 TCR beta chains associated with cytomegalovirus. In a later analysis, HLA-associated TCR beta chains showed more clonal expansion and lower generation probabilities than non-associated chains that were equally common. Most CMV-associated TCR beta chains appeared to be HLA-restricted in a later analysis, and the HLA associations seemed to be driven largely by CMV exposure. CMV serostatus was the only immune exposure information available for the cohort. When HLA alleles, especially DR and DQ, strongly co-occurred, attributing TCR associations to individual alleles was difficult. While some public TCRs were present in many individuals, most TCR sequences turned up only very rarely across donors.

The sequenced material came from PBMCs. Rearrangement joined TRBV2 to TRBJ2-1, with 10 bases matching TRBD2. This clonotype was sampled from a woman between 35 and 50 years old in good health and CMV-seronegative. The CDR3 here reads CASSGVSGGTNEQFF. The DNA sequence is given as TGTGCCAGCAGTGGGGTTAGCGGGGGGACCAATGAGCAGTTCTTC.